This entry lists 8 T cell receptor beta chains sequenced from one sample in a study of blood T cell repertoires in COVID-19. Method: immunoSEQ multiplex PCR; TCRdb's copy keeps in-frame clones and lacks some. The data show 150,000 to 250,000 clones, with approximately 86% seen just once and approximately 2.4% held by the top ten. The material sequenced was PBMCs or T cells enriched from blood (not recorded which). The receptors stem from a woman in her thirties who had recovered from COVID-19.

The chain joins TRBV2 to TRBJ1-5, with D maybe TRBD1 (6 bases). Germline loops: CDR1 SNHLY, CDR2 FYNNEI. The V end lost 3 bases, the J end lost 3 bases, and 12 bases lay between the germline ends. This CDR3 is built from 15 residues. The DNA of the CDR3 is TGTGCCAGCAGTGAGGTGTCAGGGGACAATCAGCCCCAGCATTTT. This encodes CASSEVSGDNQPQHF.

V and J are TRBV7-9 and TRBJ1-4; D remains unclear. Trimming pared 1 base from V and 4 bases from J, leaving 10 bases between. This CDR3 spans 15 amino acids. Germline loops: CDR1 SEHNR, CDR2 FQNEAQ (reference sequence). The CDR3 is CASSLGRALNEKLFF. The CDR3 DNA follows: TGTGCCAGCAGCTTAGGGAGGGCCCTTAATGAAAAACTGTTTTTT.

V usage is TRBV7-3 and J usage is TRBJ1-2; 8 bases are shared with TRBD1. Looked up from germline, CDR1 is SGHTA and CDR2 is FQGTGA. The CDR3 covers 13 residues. V dropped 3 bases and J dropped 6; count of bases not matched to a gene: 3. CDR3 nucleotides: TGTGCCAGCAGCTTTACAGGGGGGAATGGCTACACCTTC. The encoded protein is CASSFTGGNGYTF.

This clone was counted once. V usage is TRBV9 and J usage is TRBJ2-5; unclear D gene. Germline loops: CDR1 SGDLS, CDR2 YYNGEE. Trimming stripped 4 bases from V and 2 bases from J, with 9 bases between. CDR3 length: 13 residues. CDR3 in amino acids: CASSPGSQETQYF. Written as DNA, the CDR3 is TGTGCCAGCAGCCCCGGGTCTCAAGAGACCCAGTACTTC.

A few counts support this clone. The chain uses TRBV30 and TRBJ2-3, with 7 positions matching TRBD2. Germline V lookup: CDR1 GTSNPN, CDR2 SVGIG (reference sequence). V lost 2 bases to trimming and J lost 2 bases; unmatched junction nucleotides: 10. This CDR3 has 16 residues. CDR3 nucleotide sequence: TGTGCCTGGAGTACTATTGCAGCGGGGAACACAGATACGCAGTATTTT. Protein sequence: CAWSTIAAGNTDTQYF.

This chain connects TRBV19 to TRBJ1-1; TRBD1 aligns across 7 bases. From germline, CDR1 is LNHDA and CDR2 SQIVND (reference sequence). Trimming cost V 7 bases and J 2 bases; bases outside gene matches: 7. This CDR3 contains 14 residues. CDR3 nucleotides: TGTGCCAGTACAGCGACAGGGATAAACACTGAAGCTTTCTTT. It is translated as CASTATGINTEAFF.

This clone was counted only a few times. The rearrangement links TRBV5-6 to TRBJ1-6, with D possibly matching TRBD1 (6 bases). Looked up from germline, CDR1 is SGHDT and CDR2 is YYEEEE. The CDR3 contains 15 residues. V was cut by 4 bases and J by 3 bases, with 11 bases left in between. CDR3: CASSPRTVYNSPLHF. Written as DNA, the CDR3 is TGTGCCAGCAGCCCGAGGACAGTCTATAATTCACCCCTCCACTTT.

This clone was detected a few times. The V call is TRBV15, the J call TRBJ2-7; 8 positions agree with TRBD1. Germline CDR1 reads LNHNV; CDR2 reads YYDKDF (reference sequence). Trimming at V came to 5 bases and at J to 1 base, leaving 4 bases not matched to a gene. This CDR3 spans 14 amino acids. CDR3: CATSHRGKSYEQYF. The CDR3 nucleotides are TGTGCCACCAGCCACAGGGGGAAGTCCTACGAGCAGTACTTC.